The sequence of this T cell receptor (beta chain) was determined in a study of blood T cell repertoires in COVID-19. Here immunoSEQ multiplex PCR was the method, and the copy in TCRdb shows in-frame clones only, minus some. The sample lists about 50,000 clones, approximately 89% occurring once. This CDR3 has 13 residues. The germline CDR1 and CDR2 sequences are MNHEY and SVGAGI. Trimming took 4 bases from V and 4 from J, leaving 11 bases between them. The specimen was peripheral blood. This chain connects TRBV6-5 to TRBJ2-7, with D possibly TRBD1 on 6 matching bases. The TCR comes from a human donor with active COVID-19. The donor label of this sample is uncertain. The CDR3 is CASSFGRGYEQYF. The CDR3 DNA is TGTGCCAGCAGTTTCGGCAGGGGTTACGAGCAGTACTTC.